The clone carrying this TCR beta chain has a single count. Antigen unknown. The authors divided CD4+ cells into CD45RA+ naive and CD45RA-negative memory subsets. The assay used deep level. Only in-frame clones appear in the TCRdb table, and some are missing; sequencing was by immunoSEQ multiplex PCR. Among some 360,000 clones listed, about 70% were seen once. The germline CDR1 and CDR2 sequences are ENHRY and SYGVKD. The V gene end was trimmed by 3 bases and the J gene end by 2 bases; junction bases not matched to a gene: 6. CDR3 length: 15 residues. The sample is drawn from a study of shared clonotypes between healthy human individuals. General observations from the study: A handful of donors shared approximately 5% of their naive CD4 clonotypes.

This TCR was sampled from a man in his thirties or forties in good health. This chain uses TRBV10-3 with TRBJ2-7; 8 bases are a match to TRBD2. The specimen was memory CD4+ T cells sorted from blood. Subset defined: CD45RA-negative fraction. Written as DNA, the CDR3 is TGTGCCATCAGTGATGGCCTAGCGGGCACCTACGAGCAGTACTTC. Translated: CAISDGLAGTYEQYF.